The clone carrying this TCR beta chain was detected only a few times. The entry originates in a study of T cells in Graves' hyperthyroidism and ophthalmopathy. V lost 6 bases to trimming and J lost 3 bases; unmatched junction nucleotides: 4. Germline loops: CDR1 MDHEN, CDR2 SYDVKM. The CDR3 has 15 residues. TCR beta CDR3 sequences were amplified from RNA transcripts. HTBI primers were employed in a first-round RT-PCR of the TCR CDR3. TCRdb reanalysed the multiplex PCR reads using MiXCR and keeps one entry per CDR3 protein. The sample contains 550,000 to 600,000 distinct CDR3 sequences, roughly 50% of which appear only once.

Sequencing was done on a sample of peripheral blood or thyroid tissue (not recorded which). The TCR comes from an adult woman with Graves' disease, either hyperthyroidism or ophthalmopathy (not recorded which). J is TRBJ2-2 and V is TRBV28; 10 nucleotides agree with TRBD2. DNA for the CDR3: TGTGCCAGCAGCATAGCGGGGGGCGACACCGGGGAGCTGTTTTTT. It encodes CASSIAGGDTGELFF.